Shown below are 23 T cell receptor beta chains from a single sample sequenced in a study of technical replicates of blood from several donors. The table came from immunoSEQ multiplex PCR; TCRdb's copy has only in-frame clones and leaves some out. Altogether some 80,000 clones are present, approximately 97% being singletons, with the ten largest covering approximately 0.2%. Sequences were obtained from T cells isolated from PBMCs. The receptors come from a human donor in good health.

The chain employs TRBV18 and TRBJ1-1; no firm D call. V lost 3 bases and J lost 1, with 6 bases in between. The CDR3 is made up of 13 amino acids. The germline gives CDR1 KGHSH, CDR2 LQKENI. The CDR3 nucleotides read TGTGCCAGCTCACCCCAGGAGAACACTGAAGCTTTCTTT. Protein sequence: CASSPQENTEAFF.

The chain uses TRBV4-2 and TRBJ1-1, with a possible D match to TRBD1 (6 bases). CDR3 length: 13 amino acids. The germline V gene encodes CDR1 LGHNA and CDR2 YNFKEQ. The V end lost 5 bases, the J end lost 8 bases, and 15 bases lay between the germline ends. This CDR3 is CASSLAGANEAFF. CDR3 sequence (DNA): TGTGCCAGCAGCTTGGCGGGGGCTAACGAAGCTTTCTTT.

The CDR3 DNA sequence: TGTGCCAGCAGCTCCTCCGGGACAACGAACACTGAAGCTTTCTTT. Amino acid sequence: CASSSSGTTNTEAFF. The V and J genes are TRBV7-2 and TRBJ1-1; D might be TRBD1 (6 bases). CDR1 and CDR2 (germline): SGHTA, FQGNSA. This CDR3 spans 15 amino acids. Trimming removed 4 bases from V and 1 base from J, with 13 bases in between.

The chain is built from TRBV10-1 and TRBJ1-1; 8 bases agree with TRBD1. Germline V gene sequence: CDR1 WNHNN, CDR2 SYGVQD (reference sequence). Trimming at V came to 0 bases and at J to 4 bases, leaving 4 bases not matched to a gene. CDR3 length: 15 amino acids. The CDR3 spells CASSESGDRPTEAFF. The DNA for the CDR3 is TGCGCCAGCAGTGAGTCGGGGGACAGGCCCACTGAAGCTTTCTTT.

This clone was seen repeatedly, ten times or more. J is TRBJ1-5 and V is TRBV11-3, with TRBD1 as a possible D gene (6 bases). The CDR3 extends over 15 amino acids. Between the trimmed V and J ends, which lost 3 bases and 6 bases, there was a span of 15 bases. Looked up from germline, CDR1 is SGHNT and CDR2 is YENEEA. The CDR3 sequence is CASSFRGGYCQPQHF. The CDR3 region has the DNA TGTGCCAGCAGCTTCAGAGGGGGATATTGTCAGCCCCAGCATTTT.

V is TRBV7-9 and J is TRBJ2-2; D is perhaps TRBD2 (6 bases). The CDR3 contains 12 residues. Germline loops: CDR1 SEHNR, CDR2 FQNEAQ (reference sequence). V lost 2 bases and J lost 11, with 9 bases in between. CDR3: CASSLSAGELFF. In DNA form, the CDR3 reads TGTGCCAGCAGCTTATCCGCGGGAGAGCTGTTTTTT.

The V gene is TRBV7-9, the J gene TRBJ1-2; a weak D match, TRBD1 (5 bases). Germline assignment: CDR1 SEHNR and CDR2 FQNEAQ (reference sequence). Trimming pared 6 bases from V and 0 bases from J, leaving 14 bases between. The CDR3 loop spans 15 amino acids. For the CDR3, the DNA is TGTGCCAGCAGTCGCGGGGCAGGGTCTAACTATGGCTACACCTTC. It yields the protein CASSRGAGSNYGYTF.

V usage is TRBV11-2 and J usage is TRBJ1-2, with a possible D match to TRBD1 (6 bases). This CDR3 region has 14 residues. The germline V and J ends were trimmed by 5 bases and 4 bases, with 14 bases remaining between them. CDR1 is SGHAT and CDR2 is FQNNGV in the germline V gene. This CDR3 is CASSLTGASYGYTF. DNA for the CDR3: TGTGCCAGCAGCCTGACAGGCGCTTCCTATGGCTACACCTTC.

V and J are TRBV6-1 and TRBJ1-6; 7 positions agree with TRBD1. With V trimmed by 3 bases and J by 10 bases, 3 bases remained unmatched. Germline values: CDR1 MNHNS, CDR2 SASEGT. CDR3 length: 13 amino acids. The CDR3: CASSDTGVSPLHF. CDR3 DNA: TGTGCCAGCAGTGATACAGGGGTATCACCCCTCCACTTT.

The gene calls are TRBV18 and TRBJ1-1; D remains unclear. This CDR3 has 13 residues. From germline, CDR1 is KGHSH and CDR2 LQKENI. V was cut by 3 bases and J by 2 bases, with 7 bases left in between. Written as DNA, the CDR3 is TGTGCCAGCTCACCTGGCTTCAACACTGAAGCTTTCTTT. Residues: CASSPGFNTEAFF.

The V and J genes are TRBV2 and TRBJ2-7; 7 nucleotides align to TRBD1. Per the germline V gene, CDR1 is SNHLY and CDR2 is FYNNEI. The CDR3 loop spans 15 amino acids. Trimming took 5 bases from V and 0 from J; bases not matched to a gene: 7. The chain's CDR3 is CASSQGQTFSYEQYF. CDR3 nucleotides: TGTGCCAGCAGTCAGGGACAGACATTCTCCTACGAGCAGTACTTC.

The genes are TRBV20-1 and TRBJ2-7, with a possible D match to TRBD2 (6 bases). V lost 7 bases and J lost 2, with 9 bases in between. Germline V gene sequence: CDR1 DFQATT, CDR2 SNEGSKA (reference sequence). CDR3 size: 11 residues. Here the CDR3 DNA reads TGCAGTGTCGCGGGGCCCTACGAGCAGTACTTC. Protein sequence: CSVAGPYEQYF.

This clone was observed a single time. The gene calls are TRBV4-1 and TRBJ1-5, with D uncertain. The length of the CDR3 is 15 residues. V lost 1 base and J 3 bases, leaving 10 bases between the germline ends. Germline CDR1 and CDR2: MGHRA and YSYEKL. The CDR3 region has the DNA TGCGCCAGCAGCCAAGTATTACGGGACAATCAGCCCCAGCATTTT. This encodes CASSQVLRDNQPQHF.

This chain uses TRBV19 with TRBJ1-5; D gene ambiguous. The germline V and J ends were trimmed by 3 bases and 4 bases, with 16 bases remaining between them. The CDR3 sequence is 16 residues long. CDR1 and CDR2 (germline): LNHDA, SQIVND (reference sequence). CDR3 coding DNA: TGTGCCAGTAGTATTGGCCGTCAGTTCGATAATCAGCCCCAGCATTTT. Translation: CASSIGRQFDNQPQHF.

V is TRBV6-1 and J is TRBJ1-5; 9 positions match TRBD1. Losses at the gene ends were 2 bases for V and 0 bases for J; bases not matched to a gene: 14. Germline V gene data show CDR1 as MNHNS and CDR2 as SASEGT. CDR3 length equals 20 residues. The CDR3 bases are TGTGCCAGCAGTGAACGTGAGGACAGGGGACTCGGATATAGCAATCAGCCCCAGCATTTT. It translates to CASSEREDRGLGYSNQPQHF.

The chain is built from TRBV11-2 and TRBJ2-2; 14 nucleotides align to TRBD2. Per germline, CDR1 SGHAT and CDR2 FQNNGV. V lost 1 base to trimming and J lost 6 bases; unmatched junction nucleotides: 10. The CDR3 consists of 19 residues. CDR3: CASSLAPGLAGARPGELFF. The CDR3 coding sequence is TGTGCCAGCAGCTTAGCCCCGGGACTAGCGGGAGCAAGGCCCGGGGAGCTGTTTTTT.

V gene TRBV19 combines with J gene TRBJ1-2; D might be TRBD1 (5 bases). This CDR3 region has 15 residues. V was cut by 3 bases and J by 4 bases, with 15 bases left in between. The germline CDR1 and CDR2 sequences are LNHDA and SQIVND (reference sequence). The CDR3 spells CASSIPGTGVYGYTF. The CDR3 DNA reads TGTGCCAGTAGTATCCCCGGAACAGGCGTCTATGGCTACACCTTC. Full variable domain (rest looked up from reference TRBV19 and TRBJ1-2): DGGITQSPKYLFRKEGQNVTLSCEQNLNHDAMYWYRQDPGQGLRLIYYSQIVNDFQKGDIAEGYSVSREKKESFPLTVTSAQKNPTAFYLCASSIPGTGVYGYTFGSGTRLTVV.

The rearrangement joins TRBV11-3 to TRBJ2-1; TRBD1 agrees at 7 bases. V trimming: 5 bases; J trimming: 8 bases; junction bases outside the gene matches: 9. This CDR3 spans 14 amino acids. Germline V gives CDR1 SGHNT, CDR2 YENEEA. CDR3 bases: TGTGCCAGCAGCCGAGTGACAGGGCGGGATGAGCAGTTCTTC. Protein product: CASSRVTGRDEQFF.

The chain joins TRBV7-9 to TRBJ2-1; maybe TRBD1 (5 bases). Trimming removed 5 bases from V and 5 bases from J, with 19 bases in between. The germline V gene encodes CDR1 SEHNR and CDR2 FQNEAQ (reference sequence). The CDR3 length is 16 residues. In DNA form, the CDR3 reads TGTGCCAGCAGCCCCCCCGACAGAATACTTAACAATGAGCAGTTCTTC. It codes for CASSPPDRILNNEQFF.

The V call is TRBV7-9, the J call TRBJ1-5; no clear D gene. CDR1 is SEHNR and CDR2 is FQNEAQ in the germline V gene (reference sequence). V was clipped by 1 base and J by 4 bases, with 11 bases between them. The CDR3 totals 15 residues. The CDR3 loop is CASSLEGGLNQPQHF. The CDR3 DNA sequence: TGTGCCAGCAGCTTAGAAGGAGGGTTGAATCAGCCCCAGCATTTT. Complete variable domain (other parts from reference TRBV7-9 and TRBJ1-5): DTGVSQNPRHKITKRGQNVTFRCDPISEHNRLYWYRQTLGQGPEFLTYFQNEAQLEKSRLLSDRFSAERPKGSFSTLEIQRTEQGDSAMYLCASSLEGGLNQPQHFGDGTRLSIL.

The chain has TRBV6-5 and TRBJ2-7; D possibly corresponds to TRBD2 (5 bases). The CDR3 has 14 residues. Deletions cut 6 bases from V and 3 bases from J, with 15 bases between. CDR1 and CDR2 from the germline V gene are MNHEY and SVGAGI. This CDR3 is CASSLIIGDYEQYF. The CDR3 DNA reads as TGTGCCAGCAGCCTTATAATCGGGGACTACGAGCAGTACTTC.

Here the CDR3 DNA reads TGTGCCATCAGCGAAGCAGGGATACGTTATGGCTACACCTTC. Its translation is CAISEAGIRYGYTF. The chain uses TRBV10-3 and TRBJ1-2; D perhaps matches TRBD1 (5 bases). CDR1 is ENHRY and CDR2 is SYGVKD in the germline V gene. Trimming took off 6 bases at V and 5 bases at J, with 16 bases between the two ends. The CDR3 covers 14 residues.

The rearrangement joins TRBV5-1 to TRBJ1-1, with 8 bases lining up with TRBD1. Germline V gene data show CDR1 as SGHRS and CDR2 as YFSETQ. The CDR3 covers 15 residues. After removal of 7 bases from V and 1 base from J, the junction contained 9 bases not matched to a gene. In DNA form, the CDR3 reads TGCGCCAGCCCCCGACAGGGGCGCACGAACACTGAAGCTTTCTTT. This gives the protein CASPRQGRTNTEAFF.